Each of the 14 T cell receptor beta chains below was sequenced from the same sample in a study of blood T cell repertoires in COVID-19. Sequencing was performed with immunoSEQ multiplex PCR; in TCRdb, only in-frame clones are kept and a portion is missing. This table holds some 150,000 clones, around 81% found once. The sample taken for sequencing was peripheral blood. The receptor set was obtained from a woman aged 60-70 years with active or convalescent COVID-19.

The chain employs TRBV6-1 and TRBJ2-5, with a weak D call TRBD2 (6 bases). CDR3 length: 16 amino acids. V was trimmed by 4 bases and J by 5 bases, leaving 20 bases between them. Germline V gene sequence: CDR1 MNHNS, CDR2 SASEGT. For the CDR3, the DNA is TGTGCCAGCAGTGCAAACTCCTTCCTGGCGGGGGAGACCCAGTACTTC. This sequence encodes CASSANSFLAGETQYF.

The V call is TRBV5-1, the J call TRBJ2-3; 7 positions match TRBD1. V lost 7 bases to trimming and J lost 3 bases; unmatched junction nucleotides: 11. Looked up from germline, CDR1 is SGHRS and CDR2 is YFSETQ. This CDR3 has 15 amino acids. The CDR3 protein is CASVLQGLRTDTQYF. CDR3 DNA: TGCGCCAGCGTCCTACAGGGGTTGAGGACAGATACGCAGTATTTT.

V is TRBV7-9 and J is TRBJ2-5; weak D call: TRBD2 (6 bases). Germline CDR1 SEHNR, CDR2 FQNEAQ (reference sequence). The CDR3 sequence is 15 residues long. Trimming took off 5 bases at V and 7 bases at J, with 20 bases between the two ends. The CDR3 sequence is CASSPLETSEGTQYF. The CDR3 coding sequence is TGTGCCAGCAGCCCCTTAGAGACTAGTGAGGGGACCCAGTACTTC.

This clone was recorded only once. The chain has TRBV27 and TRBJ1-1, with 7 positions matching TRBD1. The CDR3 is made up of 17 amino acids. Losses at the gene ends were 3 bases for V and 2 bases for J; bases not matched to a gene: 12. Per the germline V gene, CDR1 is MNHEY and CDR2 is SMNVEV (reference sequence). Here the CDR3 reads CASSFRAGGGGNTEAFF. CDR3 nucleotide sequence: TGTGCCAGCAGTTTTAGGGCAGGGGGTGGGGGAAACACTGAAGCTTTCTTT.

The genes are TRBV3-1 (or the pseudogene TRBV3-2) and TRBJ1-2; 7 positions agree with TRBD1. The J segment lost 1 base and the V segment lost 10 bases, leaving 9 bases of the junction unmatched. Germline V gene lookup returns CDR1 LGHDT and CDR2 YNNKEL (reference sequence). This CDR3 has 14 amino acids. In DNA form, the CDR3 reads TGTGCCACCTCTAGGGGGCAGCTTAACTATGGCTACACCTTC. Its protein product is CATSRGQLNYGYTF.

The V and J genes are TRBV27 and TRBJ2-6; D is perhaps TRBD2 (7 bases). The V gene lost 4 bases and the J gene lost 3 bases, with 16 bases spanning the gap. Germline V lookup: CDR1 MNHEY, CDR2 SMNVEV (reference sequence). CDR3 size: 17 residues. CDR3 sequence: CASSSDWGGRGANVLTF. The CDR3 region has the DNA TGTGCCAGCAGTTCGGACTGGGGGGGGCGTGGGGCCAACGTCCTGACTTTC.

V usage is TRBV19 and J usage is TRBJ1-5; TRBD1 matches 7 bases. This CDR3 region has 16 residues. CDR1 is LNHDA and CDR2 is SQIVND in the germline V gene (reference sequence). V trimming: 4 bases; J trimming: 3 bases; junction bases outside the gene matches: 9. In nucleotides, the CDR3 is TGTGCCAGTAGTACGCCGGGACAGACACCCAATCAGCCCCAGCATTTT. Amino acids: CASSTPGQTPNQPQHF.

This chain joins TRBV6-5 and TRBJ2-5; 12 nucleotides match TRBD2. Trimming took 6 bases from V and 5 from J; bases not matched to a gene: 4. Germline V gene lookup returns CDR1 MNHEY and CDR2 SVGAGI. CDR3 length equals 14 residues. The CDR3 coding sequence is TGTGCCAGCAGGAGACTAGCGGGAGAGGAGACCCAGTACTTC. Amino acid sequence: CASRRLAGEETQYF.

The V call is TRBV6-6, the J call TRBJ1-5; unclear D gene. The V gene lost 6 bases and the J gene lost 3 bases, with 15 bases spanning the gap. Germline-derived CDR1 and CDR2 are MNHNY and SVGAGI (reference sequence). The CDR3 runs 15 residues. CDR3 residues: CASSEPRSYNQPQHF. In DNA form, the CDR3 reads TGTGCCAGCAGCGAGCCGCGTTCCTACAATCAGCCCCAGCATTTT.

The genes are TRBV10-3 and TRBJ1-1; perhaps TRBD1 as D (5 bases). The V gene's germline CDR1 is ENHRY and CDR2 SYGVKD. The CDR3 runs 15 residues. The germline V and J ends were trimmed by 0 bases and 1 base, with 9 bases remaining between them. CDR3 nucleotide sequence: TGTGCCATCAGTGAGTCTGACAGAACGAACACTGAAGCTTTCTTT. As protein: CAISESDRTNTEAFF.

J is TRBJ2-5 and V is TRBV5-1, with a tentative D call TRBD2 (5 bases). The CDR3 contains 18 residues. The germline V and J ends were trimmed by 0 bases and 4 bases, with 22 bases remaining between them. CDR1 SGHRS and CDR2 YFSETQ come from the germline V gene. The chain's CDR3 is CASSLVGIYEASRETQYF. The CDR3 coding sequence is TGCGCCAGCAGCTTGGTCGGGATATACGAGGCATCCCGAGAGACCCAGTACTTC.

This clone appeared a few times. CDR3 region: CASSQESGMNTEAFF. For the CDR3, the DNA is TGTGCCAGCAGCCAGGAGTCAGGGATGAACACTGAAGCTTTCTTT. The V call is TRBV11-3, the J call TRBJ1-1, with D possibly TRBD1 on 5 matching bases. The CDR3 spans 15 residues. V was trimmed by 5 bases and J by 0 bases, leaving 13 bases between them. Germline V lookup: CDR1 SGHNT, CDR2 YENEEA. Full variable domain (remainder filled in from reference TRBV11-3 and TRBJ1-1): EAGVVQSPRYKIIEKKQPVAFWCNPISGHNTLYWYLQNLGQGPELLIRYENEEAVDDSQLPKDRFSAERLKGVDSTLKIQPAELGDSAVYLCASSQESGMNTEAFFGQGTRLTVV.

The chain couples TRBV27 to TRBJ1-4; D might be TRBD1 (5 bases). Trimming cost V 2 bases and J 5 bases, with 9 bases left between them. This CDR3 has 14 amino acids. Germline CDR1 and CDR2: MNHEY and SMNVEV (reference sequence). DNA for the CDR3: TGTGCCAGCAGTTTAGCAGGGAAGAATGAAAAACTGTTTTTT. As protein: CASSLAGKNEKLFF. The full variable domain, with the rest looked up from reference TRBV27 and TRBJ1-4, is EAQVTQNPRYLITVTGKKLTVTCSQNMNHEYMSWYRQDPGLGLRQIYYSMNVEVTDKGDVPEGYKVSRKEKRNFPLILESPSPNQTSLYFCASSLAGKNEKLFFGSGTQLSVL.

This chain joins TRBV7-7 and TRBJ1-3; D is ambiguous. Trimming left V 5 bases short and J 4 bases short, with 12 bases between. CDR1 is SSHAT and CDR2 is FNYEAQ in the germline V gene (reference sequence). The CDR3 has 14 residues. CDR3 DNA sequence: TGTGCCAGCAGCCCCCTAATATCAGGAAACACCATATATTTT. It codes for CASSPLISGNTIYF.